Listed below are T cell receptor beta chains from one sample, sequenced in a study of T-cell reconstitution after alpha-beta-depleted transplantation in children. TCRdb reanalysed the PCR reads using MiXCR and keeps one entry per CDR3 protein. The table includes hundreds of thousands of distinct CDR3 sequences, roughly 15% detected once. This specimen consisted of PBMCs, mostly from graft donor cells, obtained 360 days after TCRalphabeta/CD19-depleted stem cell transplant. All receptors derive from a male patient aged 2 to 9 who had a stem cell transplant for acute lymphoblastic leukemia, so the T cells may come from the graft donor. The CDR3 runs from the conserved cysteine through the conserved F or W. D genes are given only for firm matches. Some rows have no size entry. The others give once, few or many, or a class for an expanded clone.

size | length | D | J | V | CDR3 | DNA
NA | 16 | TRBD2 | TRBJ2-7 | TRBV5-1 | CASSLGGGSGRDEQYF | TGCGCCAGCAGCCTTGGAGGGGGTAGCGGGAGGGACGAGCAGTACTTC
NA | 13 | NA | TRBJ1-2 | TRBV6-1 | CASRTSSNYGYTF | TGTGCCAGCAGGACCTCTTCTAACTATGGCTACACCTTC
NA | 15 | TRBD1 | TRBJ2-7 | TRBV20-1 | CSARDRNRGSYEQYF | TGCAGTGCTAGAGATCGAAACAGGGGCTCCTACGAGCAGTACTTC
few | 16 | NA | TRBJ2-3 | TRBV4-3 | CASSQEWRGSTDTQYF | TGCGCCAGCAGCCAAGAGTGGAGGGGCAGCACAGATACGCAGTATTTT
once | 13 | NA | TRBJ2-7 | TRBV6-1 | CASRVQGAHEQYF | TGTGCCAGCAGAGTACAGGGAGCCCACGAGCAGTACTTC
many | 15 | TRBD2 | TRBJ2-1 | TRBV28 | CASGSGTSSYNEQFF | TGTGCCAGCGGTTCCGGGACTAGCTCCTACAATGAGCAGTTCTTC
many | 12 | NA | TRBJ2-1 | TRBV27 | CASSPLMGEQFF | TGTGCCAGCAGTCCCCTGATGGGCGAGCAGTTCTTC
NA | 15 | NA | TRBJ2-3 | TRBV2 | CASSAGTLLTDTQYF | TGTGCCAGCAGTGCGGGTACCCTTCTGACAGATACGCAGTATTTT
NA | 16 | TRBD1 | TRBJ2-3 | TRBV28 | CASSPWDRGETDTQYF | TGTGCCAGCAGTCCCTGGGACAGGGGCGAGACAGATACGCAGTATTTT
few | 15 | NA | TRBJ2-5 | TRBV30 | CAWSVSFSGRETQYF | TGTGCCTGGAGTGTTTCGTTTTCGGGGCGCGAGACCCAGTACTTC
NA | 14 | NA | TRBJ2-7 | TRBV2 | CASSESRMAYEQYF | TGTGCCAGCAGTGAGAGTAGGATGGCGTATGAGCAGTACTTC
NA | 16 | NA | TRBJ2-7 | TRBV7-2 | CASSLGGIASSYEQYF | TGTGCCAGCAGCTTAGGGGGTATTGCGAGCTCCTACGAGCAGTACTTC
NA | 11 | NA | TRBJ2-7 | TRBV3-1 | CASSHRGEQYF | TGTGCCAGCAGCCATAGAGGCGAGCAGTACTTC
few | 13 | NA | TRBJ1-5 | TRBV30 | CAWRQGARQPQHF | TGTGCCTGGAGACAGGGTGCAAGGCAGCCCCAGCATTTT
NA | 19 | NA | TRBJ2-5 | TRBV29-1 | CSVLGDRLSNDLDQETQYF | TGCAGCGTTTTGGGAGACCGACTATCAAACGATCTGGACCAAGAGACCCAGTACTTC
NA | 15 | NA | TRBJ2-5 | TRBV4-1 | CASSQAGHVSETQYF | TGCGCCAGCAGCCAAGCGGGCCATGTTTCAGAGACCCAGTACTTC
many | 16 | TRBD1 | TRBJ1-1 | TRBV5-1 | CASSGVTGPGVTAAFF | TGCGCCAGCAGCGGGGTGACAGGGCCCGGAGTCACGGCAGCTTTCTTT
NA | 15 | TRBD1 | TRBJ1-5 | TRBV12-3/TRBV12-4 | CASRTRGGGNQPQHF | TGTGCCAGCAGGACCAGGGGGGGGGGCAATCAGCCCCAGCATTTT
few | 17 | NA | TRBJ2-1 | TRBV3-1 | CASSQDLGAITYNEQFF | TGTGCCAGCAGCCAAGATTTGGGCGCAATCACCTACAATGAGCAGTTCTTC
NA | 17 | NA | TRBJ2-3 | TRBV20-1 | CSAREPRKTLVIDTQYF | TGCAGTGCTAGAGAACCGCGGAAGACTCTAGTTATAGATACGCAGTATTTT
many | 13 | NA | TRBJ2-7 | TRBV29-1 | CSVARDSATEQYF | TGCAGCGTTGCCCGGGACTCCGCCACCGAGCAGTACTTC
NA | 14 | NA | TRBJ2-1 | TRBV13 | CASSLARIHNEQFF | TGTGCCAGCAGCTTAGCACGGATCCACAATGAGCAGTTCTTC
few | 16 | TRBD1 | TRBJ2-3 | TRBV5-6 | CASSHRRGQGRDTQYF | TGTGCCAGCAGTCACCGCCGAGGACAGGGGAGGGATACGCAGTATTTT
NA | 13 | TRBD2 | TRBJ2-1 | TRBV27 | CASSLSGLAGQFF | TGTGCCAGCAGTTTATCCGGCTTAGCGGGGCAGTTCTTC